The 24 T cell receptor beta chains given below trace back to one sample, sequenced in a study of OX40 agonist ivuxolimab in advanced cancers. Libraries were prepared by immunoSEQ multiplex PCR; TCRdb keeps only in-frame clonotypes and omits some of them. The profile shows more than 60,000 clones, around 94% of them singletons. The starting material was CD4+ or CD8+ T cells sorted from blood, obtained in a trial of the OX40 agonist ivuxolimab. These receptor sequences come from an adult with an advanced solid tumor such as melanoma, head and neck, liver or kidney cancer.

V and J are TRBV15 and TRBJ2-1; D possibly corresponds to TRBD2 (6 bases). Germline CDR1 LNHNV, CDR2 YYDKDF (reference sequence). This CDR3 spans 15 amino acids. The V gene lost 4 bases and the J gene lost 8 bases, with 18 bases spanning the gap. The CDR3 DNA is TGTGCCACCAGCACCTCGGGGGATGGCTGGGATGAGCAGTTCTTC. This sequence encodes CATSTSGDGWDEQFF.

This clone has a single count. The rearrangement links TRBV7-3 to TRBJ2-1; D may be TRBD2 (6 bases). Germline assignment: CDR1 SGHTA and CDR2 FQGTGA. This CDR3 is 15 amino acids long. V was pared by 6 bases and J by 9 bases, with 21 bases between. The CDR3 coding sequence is TGTGCCAGCAGTCATGAACCGGGGACCGGGGGTGAGCAGTTCTTC. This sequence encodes CASSHEPGTGGEQFF. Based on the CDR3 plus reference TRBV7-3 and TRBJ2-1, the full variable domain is GAGVSQTPSNKVTEKGKYVELRCDPISGHTALYWYRQSLGQGPEFLIYFQGTGAADDSGLPNDRFFAVRPEGSVSTLKIQRTERGDSAVYLCASSHEPGTGGEQFFGPGTRLTVL.

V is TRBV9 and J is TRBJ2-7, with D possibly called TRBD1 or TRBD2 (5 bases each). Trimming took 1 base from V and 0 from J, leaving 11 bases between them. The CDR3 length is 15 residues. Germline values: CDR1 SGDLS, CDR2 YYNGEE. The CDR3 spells CASSVSPGTSYEQYF. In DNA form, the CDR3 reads TGTGCCAGCAGCGTATCCCCGGGGACCTCCTACGAGCAGTACTTC. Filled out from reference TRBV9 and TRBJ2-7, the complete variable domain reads DSGVTQTPKHLITATGQRVTLRCSPRSGDLSVYWYQQSLDQGLQFLIQYYNGEERAKGNILERFSAQQFPDLHSELNLSSLELGDSALYFCASSVSPGTSYEQYFGPGTRLTVT.

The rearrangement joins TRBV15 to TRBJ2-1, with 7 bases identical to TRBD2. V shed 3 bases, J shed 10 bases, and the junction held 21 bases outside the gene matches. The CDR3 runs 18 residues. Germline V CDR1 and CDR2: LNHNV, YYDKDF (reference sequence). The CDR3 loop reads CATSRAWPAGPLGEEQFF. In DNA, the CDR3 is TGTGCCACCAGCAGGGCGTGGCCAGCGGGACCCTTGGGAGAGGAGCAGTTCTTC.

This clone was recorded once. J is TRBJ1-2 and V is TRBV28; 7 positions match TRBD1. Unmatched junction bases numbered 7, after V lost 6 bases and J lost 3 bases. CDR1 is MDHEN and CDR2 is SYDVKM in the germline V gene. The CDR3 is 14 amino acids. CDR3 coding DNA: TGTGCCAGCAGCCCTGCCGGGACAGACTATGGCTACACCTTC. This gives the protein CASSPAGTDYGYTF.

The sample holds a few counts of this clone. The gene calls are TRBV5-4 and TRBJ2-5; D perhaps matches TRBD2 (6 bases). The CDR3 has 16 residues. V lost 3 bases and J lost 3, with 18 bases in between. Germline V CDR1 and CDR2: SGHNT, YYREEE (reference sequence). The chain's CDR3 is CASSWENGEVEETQYF. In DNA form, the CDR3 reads TGTGCCAGCAGCTGGGAGAACGGGGAGGTCGAAGAGACCCAGTACTTC.

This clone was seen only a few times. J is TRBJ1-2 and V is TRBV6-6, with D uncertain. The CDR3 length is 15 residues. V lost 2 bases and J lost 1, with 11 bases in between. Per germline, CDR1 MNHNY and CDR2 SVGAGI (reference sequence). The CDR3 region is CASSYLLPNNYGYTF. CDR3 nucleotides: TGTGCCAGCAGTTACCTTCTACCCAATAACTATGGCTACACCTTC.

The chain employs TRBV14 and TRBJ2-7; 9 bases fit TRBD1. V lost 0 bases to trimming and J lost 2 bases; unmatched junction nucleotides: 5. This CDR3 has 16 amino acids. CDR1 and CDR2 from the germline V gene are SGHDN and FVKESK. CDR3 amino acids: CASSQDLGTGTYEQYF. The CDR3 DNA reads TGTGCCAGCAGCCAAGATCTGGGGACAGGGACCTACGAGCAGTACTTC.

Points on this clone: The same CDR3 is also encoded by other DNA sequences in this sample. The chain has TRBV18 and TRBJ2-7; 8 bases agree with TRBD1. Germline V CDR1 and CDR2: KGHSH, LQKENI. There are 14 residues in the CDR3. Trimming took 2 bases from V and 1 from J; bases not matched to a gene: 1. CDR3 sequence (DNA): TGTGCCAGCTCACCAGGACAGGGATCCTACGAGCAGTACTTC. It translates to CASSPGQGSYEQYF. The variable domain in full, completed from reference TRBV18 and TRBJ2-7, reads NAGVMQNPRHLVRRRGQEARLRCSPMKGHSHVYWYRQLPEEGLKFMVYLQKENIIDESGMPKERFSAEFPKEGPSILRIQQVVRGDSAAYFCASSPGQGSYEQYFGPGTRLTVT.

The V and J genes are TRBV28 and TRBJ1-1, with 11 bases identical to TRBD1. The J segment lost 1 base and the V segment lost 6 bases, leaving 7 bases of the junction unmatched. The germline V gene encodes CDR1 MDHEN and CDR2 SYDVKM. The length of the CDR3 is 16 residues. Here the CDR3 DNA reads TGTGCCAGCAGCCACCGCGGGACAGGGGGGAACACTGAAGCTTTCTTT. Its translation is CASSHRGTGGNTEAFF.

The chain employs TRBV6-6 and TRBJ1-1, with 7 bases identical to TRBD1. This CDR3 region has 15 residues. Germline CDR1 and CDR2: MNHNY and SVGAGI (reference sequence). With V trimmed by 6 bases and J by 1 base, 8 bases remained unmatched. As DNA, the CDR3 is TGTGCCAGCAGATCTCGGGACAGATCGAACACTGAAGCTTTCTTT. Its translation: CASRSRDRSNTEAFF.

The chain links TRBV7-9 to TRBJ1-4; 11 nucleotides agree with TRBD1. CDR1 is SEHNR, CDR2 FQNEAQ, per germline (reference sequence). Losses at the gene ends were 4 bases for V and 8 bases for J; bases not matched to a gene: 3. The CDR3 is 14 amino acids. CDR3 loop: CASSWTGGREKLFF. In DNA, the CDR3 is TGTGCCAGCAGCTGGACAGGGGGCAGGGAAAAACTGTTTTTT.

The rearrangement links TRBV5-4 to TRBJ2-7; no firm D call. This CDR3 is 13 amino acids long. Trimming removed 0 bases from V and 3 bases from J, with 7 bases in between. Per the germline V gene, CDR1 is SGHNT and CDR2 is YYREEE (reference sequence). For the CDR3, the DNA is TGTGCCAGCAGCTTGGTGGGGATCTACGAGCAGTACTTC. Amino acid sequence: CASSLVGIYEQYF.

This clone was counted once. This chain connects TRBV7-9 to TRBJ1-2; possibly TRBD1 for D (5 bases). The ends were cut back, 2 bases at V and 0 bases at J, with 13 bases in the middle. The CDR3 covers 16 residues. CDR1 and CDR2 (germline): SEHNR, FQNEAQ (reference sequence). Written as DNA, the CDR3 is TGTGCCAGCAGCTTACTCGGCCAGGGAACTAACTATGGCTACACCTTC. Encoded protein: CASSLLGQGTNYGYTF.

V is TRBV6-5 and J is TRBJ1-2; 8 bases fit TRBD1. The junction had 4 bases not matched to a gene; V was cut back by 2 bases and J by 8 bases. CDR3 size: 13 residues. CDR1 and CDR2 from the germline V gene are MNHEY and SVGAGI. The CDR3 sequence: CASSYRTGSGYTF. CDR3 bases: TGTGCCAGCAGTTACCGGACAGGGTCAGGCTACACCTTC.

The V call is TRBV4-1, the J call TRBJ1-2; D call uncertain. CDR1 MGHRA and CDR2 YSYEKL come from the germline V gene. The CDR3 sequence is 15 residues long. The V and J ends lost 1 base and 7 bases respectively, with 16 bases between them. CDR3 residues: CASSQVGAPSSGYTF. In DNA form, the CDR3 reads TGCGCCAGCAGCCAAGTAGGAGCCCCTAGTAGTGGCTACACCTTC.

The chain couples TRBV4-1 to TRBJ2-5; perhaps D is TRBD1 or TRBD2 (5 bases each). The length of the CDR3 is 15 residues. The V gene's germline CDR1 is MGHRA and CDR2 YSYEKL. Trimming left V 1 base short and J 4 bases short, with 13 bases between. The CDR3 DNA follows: TGCGCCAGCAGCCAAGTACCGGGGCAGGGAGAGACCCAGTACTTC. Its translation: CASSQVPGQGETQYF.

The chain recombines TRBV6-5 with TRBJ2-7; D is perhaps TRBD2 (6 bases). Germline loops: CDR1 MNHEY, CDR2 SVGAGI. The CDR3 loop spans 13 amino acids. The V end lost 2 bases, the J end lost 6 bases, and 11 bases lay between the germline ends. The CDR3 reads CASSYGLRGEQYF. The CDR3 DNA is TGTGCCAGCAGTTACGGACTACGTGGCGAGCAGTACTTC.

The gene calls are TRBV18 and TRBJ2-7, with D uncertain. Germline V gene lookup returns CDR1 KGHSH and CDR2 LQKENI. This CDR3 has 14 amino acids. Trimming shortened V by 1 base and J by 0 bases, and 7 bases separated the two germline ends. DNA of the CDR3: TGTGCCAGCTCACCACGAGAAAGCTCCTACGAGCAGTACTTC. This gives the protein CASSPRESSYEQYF.

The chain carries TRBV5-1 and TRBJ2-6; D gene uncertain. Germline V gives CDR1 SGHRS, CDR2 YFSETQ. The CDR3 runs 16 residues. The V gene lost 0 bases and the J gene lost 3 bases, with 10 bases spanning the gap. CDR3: CASSLVWPDGANVLTF. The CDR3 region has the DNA TGCGCCAGCAGCTTGGTCTGGCCAGATGGGGCCAACGTCCTGACTTTC.

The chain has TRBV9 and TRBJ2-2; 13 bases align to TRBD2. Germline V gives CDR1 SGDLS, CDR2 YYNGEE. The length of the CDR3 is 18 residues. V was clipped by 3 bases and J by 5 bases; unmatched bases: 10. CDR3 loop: CASSETSGRAEGTGELFF. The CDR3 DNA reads TGTGCCAGCAGCGAAACTAGCGGGAGGGCCGAGGGGACCGGGGAGCTGTTTTTT.

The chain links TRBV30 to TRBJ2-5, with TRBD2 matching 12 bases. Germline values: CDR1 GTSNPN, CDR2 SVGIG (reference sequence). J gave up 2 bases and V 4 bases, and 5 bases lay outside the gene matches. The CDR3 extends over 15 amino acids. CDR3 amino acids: CAWTPGLAGQETQYF. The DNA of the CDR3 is TGTGCCTGGACCCCCGGACTAGCGGGACAAGAGACCCAGTACTTC.

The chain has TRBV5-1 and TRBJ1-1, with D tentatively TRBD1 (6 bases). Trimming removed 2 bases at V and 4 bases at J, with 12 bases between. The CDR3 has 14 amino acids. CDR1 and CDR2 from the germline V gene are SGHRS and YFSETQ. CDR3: CASSFTGAGTEAFF. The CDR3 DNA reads TGCGCCAGCAGCTTCACGGGGGCGGGCACTGAAGCTTTCTTT.

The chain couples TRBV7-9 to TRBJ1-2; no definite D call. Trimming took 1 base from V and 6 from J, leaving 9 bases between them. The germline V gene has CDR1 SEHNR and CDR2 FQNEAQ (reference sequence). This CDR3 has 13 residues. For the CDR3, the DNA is TGTGCCAGCAGCTTAGGCGGAAGCAATGGCTACACCTTC. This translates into CASSLGGSNGYTF.